This TCR beta chain was identified during a study of shared clonotypes between healthy human individuals. This was a deep-level run. DNA at around 210 ng, roughly 27,000 T cell genomes, went into sorted-subset replicate PCRs. Sequenced by immunoSEQ multiplex PCR; TCRdb stores in-frame clones only, minus some. This table holds more than 2 million clones, approximately 94% found once. Notes on the study in general: Non-shared clonotypes were found to have lower generation probabilities than the clonotypes that were shared by all four of the sorted-subset donors.

Of note for this clone: Its specificity is not known.

The donor population consisted of healthy HIV-negative adults with no recent acute infections or vaccinations. The germline V gene has CDR1 LNHDA and CDR2 SQIVND (reference sequence). V lost 6 bases to trimming and J lost 2 bases; unmatched junction nucleotides: 4. The CDR3 sequence is 14 residues long. The chain combines TRBV19 with TRBJ1-3; 7 bases align to TRBD1. This receptor was obtained from a man between 18 and 29 years old in good health. The specimen sequenced was naive CD4+ T cells sorted from blood. Subset indicated: CD45RA+ positively selected. The CDR3 protein is CASRPTGTGNTIYF. The CDR3 DNA reads as TGTGCCAGTAGGCCGACAGGGACTGGAAACACCATATATTTT.